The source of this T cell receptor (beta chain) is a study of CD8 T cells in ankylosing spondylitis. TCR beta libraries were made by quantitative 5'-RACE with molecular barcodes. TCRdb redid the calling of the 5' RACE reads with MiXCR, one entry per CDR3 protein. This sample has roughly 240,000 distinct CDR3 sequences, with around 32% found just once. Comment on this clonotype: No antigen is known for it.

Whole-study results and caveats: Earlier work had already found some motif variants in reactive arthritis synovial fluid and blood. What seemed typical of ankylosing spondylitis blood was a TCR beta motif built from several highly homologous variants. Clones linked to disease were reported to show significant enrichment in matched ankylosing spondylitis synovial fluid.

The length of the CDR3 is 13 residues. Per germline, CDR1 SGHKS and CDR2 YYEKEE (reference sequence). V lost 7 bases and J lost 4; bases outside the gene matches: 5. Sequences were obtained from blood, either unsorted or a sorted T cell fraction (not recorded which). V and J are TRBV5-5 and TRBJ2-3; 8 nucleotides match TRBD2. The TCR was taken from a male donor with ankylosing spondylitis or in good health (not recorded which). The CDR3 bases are TGTGCCAGCGGGACTAGTCGTTCAGATACGCAGTATTTT. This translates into CASGTSRSDTQYF. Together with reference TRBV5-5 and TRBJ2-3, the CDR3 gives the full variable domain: DAGVTQSPTHLIKTRGQQVTLRCSPISGHKSVSWYQQVLGQGPQFIFQYYEKEERGRGNFPDRFSARQFPNYSSELNVNALLLGDSALYLCASGTSRSDTQYFGPGTRLTVL.